One sample yielded the 24 T cell receptor beta chains listed below, sequenced in a study of cytomegalovirus exposure and HLA in healthy donors. PCR involved 60 Vbeta and 13 Jbeta primers. The repertoire was sequenced with immunoSEQ multiplex PCR; TCRdb's copy has only in-frame clones and lacks some. Of about 120,000 clones in the sample, 75% were seen once. The material sequenced was PBMCs. These receptors all stem from a woman between 18 and 29 years old in good health and CMV-seronegative.

The V call is TRBV5-4, the J call TRBJ1-2; possibly TRBD1 for D (5 bases). Germline CDR1 SGHNT, CDR2 YYREEE (reference sequence). Trimming removed 4 bases from V and 8 bases from J, with 15 bases in between. The CDR3 has 13 amino acids. CDR3 sequence: CASSREAGEGYTF. CDR3 bases: TGTGCCAGCAGCCGGGAGGCGGGGGAAGGCTACACCTTC.

The CDR3 region is CASSDRFSSLKGGTQYF. In DNA, the CDR3 is TGTGCCAGCAGCGACAGGTTTTCTTCCCTCAAGGGTGGTACGCAGTATTTT. This sequence joins TRBV7-9 and TRBJ2-3; a possible D gene is TRBD1 (6 bases). Germline assignment: CDR1 SEHNR and CDR2 FQNEAQ (reference sequence). V lost 5 bases, J lost 8 bases, and 26 bases lay in between. The CDR3 covers 17 residues.

The chain carries TRBV5-1 and TRBJ1-1, with D perhaps matching TRBD1 (6 bases). Trimming removed 5 bases at V and 1 base at J, with 15 bases between. The CDR3 spans 15 residues. Germline V gene lookup returns CDR1 SGHRS and CDR2 YFSETQ. The CDR3 DNA is TGCGCCAGCAGTGGGGTTGCAGGGGCGAACACTGAAGCTTTCTTT. It is translated as CASSGVAGANTEAFF. The full variable domain, in which reference TRBV5-1 and TRBJ1-1 provide the parts outside the CDR3, is KAGVTQTPRYLIKTRGQQVTLSCSPISGHRSVSWYQQTPGQGLQFLFEYFSETQRNKGNFPGRFSGRQFSNSRSEMNVSTLELGDSALYLCASSGVAGANTEAFFGQGTRLTVV.

This clone was observed a few times. Here the CDR3 omits its conserved ending phenylalanine or tryptophan, so a read error is the likely source. The DNA is left out, because the CDR3 cannot be placed on it with certainty; the CDR3 is given as TCRdb lists it. The V call is TRBV29-1, the J call TRBJ1-1. The germline V gene encodes CDR1 SQVTM and CDR2 ANQGSEA. 13 amino acids form the CDR3, both terminal residues included. The CDR3: CSASVGGDTEALV.

The chain couples TRBV2 to TRBJ1-2; possible D gene TRBD1, 5 bases. The germline CDR1 and CDR2 sequences are SNHLY and FYNNEI. V was clipped by 4 bases and J by 2 bases, with 8 bases between them. The CDR3 loop spans 13 amino acids. The CDR3 reads CASSGQTNYGYTF. DNA for the CDR3: TGTGCCAGCAGTGGACAGACCAACTATGGCTACACCTTC.

This clone was observed a few times. This chain joins TRBV27 and TRBJ2-3, with 8 bases matching TRBD2. The germline gives CDR1 MNHEY, CDR2 SMNVEV (reference sequence). V shed 3 bases and J 7 bases; nucleotides not matched to a gene: 9. The length of the CDR3 is 15 residues. This CDR3 reads CASSFSGVDPNTQYF. CDR3 bases: TGTGCCAGCAGTTTTAGCGGGGTTGATCCCAATACGCAGTATTTT.

On this clone: This specimen includes other DNA sequences encoding the same CDR3. The chain joins TRBV2 to TRBJ1-1; 7 positions agree with TRBD1. Germline CDR1 SNHLY, CDR2 FYNNEI. There are 13 residues in the CDR3. The V segment lost 6 bases and the J segment 1 base; nucleotides outside the gene matches: 2. CDR3 sequence reads: CASSDRENTEAFF. The CDR3 bases are TGTGCCAGCAGCGACAGGGAGAACACTGAAGCTTTCTTT.

This clone was seen just once. This chain joins TRBV30 and TRBJ2-1; 7 bases match TRBD2. The V and J ends lost 4 bases and 4 bases, in that order; junction bases with no gene match: 4. Germline CDR1 GTSNPN, CDR2 SVGIG (reference sequence). This CDR3 region has 13 residues. CDR3 nucleotide sequence: TGTGCCTGGACGCCGGGGGGATACAATGAGCAGTTCTTC. This sequence encodes CAWTPGGYNEQFF.

This clone was seen only once. The chain recombines TRBV6-5 with TRBJ1-1; tentative D call: TRBD1 (6 bases). The V end lost 0 bases, the J end lost 2 bases, and 10 bases lay between the germline ends. Germline V gene data show CDR1 as MNHEY and CDR2 as SVGAGI. The CDR3 runs to 15 residues. CDR3 DNA: TGTGCCAGCAGTTACTCCAGGGGCGACAACACTGAAGCTTTCTTT. Amino acids: CASSYSRGDNTEAFF.

The chain couples TRBV4-1 to TRBJ1-2; D is unresolved. Germline lookup yields CDR1 MGHRA and CDR2 YSYEKL. This CDR3 is 15 amino acids long. Trimming shortened V by 2 bases and J by 4 bases, and 14 bases separated the two germline ends. In nucleotides, the CDR3 is TGCGCCAGCAGCCAACGAACGGAGTCCGTCTATGGCTACACCTTC. It codes for CASSQRTESVYGYTF.

The genes are TRBV28 and TRBJ2-7, with D possibly TRBD2 on 5 matching bases. The germline V gene has CDR1 MDHEN and CDR2 SYDVKM. V lost 3 bases to trimming and J lost 6 bases, with 15 bases between them. This CDR3 spans 14 amino acids. The CDR3 bases are TGTGCCAGCAGTTTGAGGACCGGGATTGGCGAGCAGTACTTC. Translated, it gives CASSLRTGIGEQYF.

The rearrangement uses TRBV7-9 and TRBJ1-1; D unresolved. V was clipped by 5 bases and J by 1 base, with 11 bases between them. Germline assignment: CDR1 SEHNR and CDR2 FQNEAQ (reference sequence). The CDR3 spans 14 residues. Here the CDR3 DNA reads TGTGCCAGCAGCCAAGGACTCCAGAACACTGAAGCTTTCTTT. It specifies CASSQGLQNTEAFF. Together with reference TRBV7-9 and TRBJ1-1, the CDR3 gives the full variable domain: DTGVSQNPRHKITKRGQNVTFRCDPISEHNRLYWYRQTLGQGPEFLTYFQNEAQLEKSRLLSDRFSAERPKGSFSTLEIQRTEQGDSAMYLCASSQGLQNTEAFFGQGTRLTVV.

This clone was seen once. V is TRBV27 and J is TRBJ2-7, with 8 nucleotides matching TRBD1. Trimming at V came to 5 bases and at J to 3 bases, leaving 3 bases not matched to a gene. The CDR3 has 13 amino acids. The germline gives CDR1 MNHEY, CDR2 SMNVEV (reference sequence). CDR3 residues: CASSPGQGYEQYF. The CDR3 DNA reads TGTGCCAGCAGTCCTGGACAGGGCTACGAGCAGTACTTC.

The J gene is TRBJ1-2, the V gene TRBV28; tentatively, D is TRBD1 (6 bases). This CDR3 region has 15 residues. Germline V gene lookup returns CDR1 MDHEN and CDR2 SYDVKM. Trimming shortened V by 4 bases and J by 4 bases, and 16 bases separated the two germline ends. The CDR3 loop is CASSSAPGHTYGYTF. In DNA, the CDR3 is TGTGCCAGCAGTTCCGCACCGGGACACACCTATGGCTACACCTTC.

The rearrangement joins TRBV18 to TRBJ2-7; D may be TRBD2 (6 bases). Trimming took 6 bases from V and 1 from J, leaving 13 bases between them. The length of the CDR3 is 14 residues. CDR1 KGHSH and CDR2 LQKENI come from the germline V gene. This CDR3 is CASSLARVSYEQYF. The CDR3 DNA reads as TGTGCCAGCTCCCTAGCGAGGGTGTCCTACGAGCAGTACTTC.

The V and J genes are TRBV7-6 and TRBJ1-2, with a weak D call TRBD1 (6 bases). This CDR3 is 14 amino acids long. CDR1 SGHVS and CDR2 FNYEAQ come from the germline V gene. V was clipped by 3 bases and J by 3 bases, with 11 bases between them. As DNA, the CDR3 is TGTGCCAGCAGCTTTCTTTCAGGGGACTATGGCTACACCTTC. It codes for CASSFLSGDYGYTF.

The gene calls are TRBV6-6 and TRBJ2-2; D is unresolved. V was clipped by 4 bases and J by 6 bases, with 9 bases between them. Germline CDR1 reads MNHNY; CDR2 reads SVGAGI (reference sequence). The CDR3 length is 13 residues. The CDR3 sequence: CASSSLPPGELFF. The CDR3 nucleotides read TGTGCCAGCAGTTCCCTACCCCCCGGGGAGCTGTTTTTT.

There are a few counts of this clone. The V gene is TRBV5-1, the J gene TRBJ1-1; possibly TRBD1 for D (6 bases). V lost 0 bases and J 2 bases, leaving 11 bases between the germline ends. The CDR3 spans 15 residues. The germline gives CDR1 SGHRS, CDR2 YFSETQ. The CDR3 is CASSLDGRGNTEAFF. Written as DNA, the CDR3 is TGCGCCAGCAGCTTGGACGGCAGGGGAAACACTGAAGCTTTCTTT.

The CDR3 loop is CASRQGADNSPLHF. As DNA, the CDR3 is TGCGCCAGCAGACAGGGTGCCGATAATTCACCCCTCCACTTT. V is TRBV5-1 and J is TRBJ1-6, with D maybe TRBD1 (6 bases). The V and J ends lost 5 bases and 5 bases respectively, with 11 bases between them. The CDR3 length is 14 residues. CDR1 and CDR2 (germline): SGHRS, YFSETQ.

The rearrangement uses TRBV5-6 and TRBJ1-1; no clear D. V shed 4 bases and J shed 2 bases, with 15 bases lying between them. The CDR3 extends over 15 amino acids. The V gene's germline CDR1 is SGHDT and CDR2 YYEEEE. The DNA for the CDR3 is TGTGCCAGCAGCCGGGGAGCAGGACTCAACACTGAAGCTTTCTTT. It encodes CASSRGAGLNTEAFF.

The chain couples TRBV6-6 to TRBJ1-4, with no clear D. Deletions cut 2 bases from V and 7 bases from J, with 14 bases between. This CDR3 has 15 amino acids. Germline CDR1 and CDR2: MNHNY and SVGAGI (reference sequence). CDR3 nucleotide sequence: TGTGCCAGCAGTTACCGGGCCCTGAGCGGTGAAAAACTGTTTTTT. Translated: CASSYRALSGEKLFF.

The chain uses TRBV2 and TRBJ1-2; 9 bases line up with TRBD1. Germline CDR1 and CDR2: SNHLY and FYNNEI. The junction had 3 bases not matched to a gene; V was cut back by 1 base and J by 6 bases. The CDR3 spans 14 residues. The CDR3 coding sequence is TGTGCCAGCAGTGAAGAAGGGACAGGGCATGGCTACACCTTC. It codes for CASSEEGTGHGYTF.

Of note for this clone: Since the CDR3 does not end with the conserved phenylalanine or tryptophan, this likely comes from a read error. This chain connects TRBV6-5 to TRBJ1-1; no clear D gene. V was cut by 2 bases and J by 4 bases, with 14 bases left in between. The length of the CDR3 is 15 residues. Germline CDR1 MNHEY, CDR2 SVGAGI. The CDR3 spells CASSYALPRGTEAFL. CDR3 DNA: TGTGCCAGCAGTTACGCCCTCCCGAGAGGCACTGAAGCTTTCCTT.

V usage is TRBV4-2 and J usage is TRBJ1-1, with D perhaps matching TRBD1 (5 bases). Germline assignment: CDR1 LGHNA and CDR2 YNFKEQ. With 1 base removed from V and 1 base from J, the gap between germline ends came to 10 bases. The CDR3 length is 15 residues. The DNA of the CDR3 is TGTGCCAGCAGCCAAGGCGCGACAGAGAACACTGAAGCTTTCTTT. Its protein is CASSQGATENTEAFF.